The sequence of this TCR beta chain was determined in a study of T cell repertoires in cytomegalovirus infection. One entry per CDR3 protein, called by TCRdb with MiXCR from the reads. The data show about 130,000 distinct CDR3 sequences, 7% to 10% seen once. V lost 7 bases, J lost 6 bases, and 16 bases lay in between. Germline V lookup: CDR1 MNHNS, CDR2 SASEGT. This CDR3 is built from 15 residues. This clonotype was found a few times. The chain combines TRBV6-1 with TRBJ1-6; D call uncertain. The source material was PBMCs. This sequence originates from a human donor in good health (CMV status not recorded). Some clones in this sample may be carry-over from other donors' samples. This CDR3 reads CASIEDPGGNSPLHF. Here the CDR3 DNA reads TGTGCCAGCATAGAAGATCCGGGAGGTAATTCACCCCTCCACTTT.